A selection of T cell receptor beta chains follows, all from one sample in a study of cytotoxic CD8 clonotypes in ibrutinib-treated CLL. Clones were sequenced by immunoSEQ multiplex PCR, and TCRdb holds only the in-frame ones, with some missing. The table has some 130,000 clones, around 93% seen once. The sample was PBMCs, taken after 12 months of ibrutinib treatment. The origin of the receptors is a human donor with chronic lymphocytic leukemia. The CDR3 runs from the conserved cysteine through the conserved F or W. The D gene is left open where the match is weak.

j_call d_call v_call cdr3_aa
TRBJ1-1 TRBD1 TRBV7-2 CASSPGQKLNTEAFF
TRBJ1-1 NA TRBV7-2 CASRRGGHSEAFF
TRBJ2-1 NA TRBV7-3 CASSLVFGQTNEQFF
TRBJ2-1 TRBD2 TRBV5-1 CASSLGLAGANEQFF
TRBJ1-1 NA TRBV19 CASSVPPMNTEAFF
TRBJ2-1 NA TRBV20-1 CSARPDNEQFF
TRBJ2-7 NA TRBV12-2 CASRSSYEQYF
TRBJ2-1 TRBD2 TRBV2 CASRKVAGYNEQFF
TRBJ2-1 NA TRBV18 CASSPPSGKNNEQFF
TRBJ1-2 NA TRBV27 CASSLAGTDIGGYTF
TRBJ2-5 NA TRBV7-3 CASSLKGGEETQYF
TRBJ2-3 TRBD2 TRBV29-1 CSVPSSGRAGDTQYF
TRBJ1-4 NA TRBV18 CASSKYRDEVEKLFF
TRBJ1-2 NA TRBV27 CASSSGQSGYGYTF
TRBJ2-5 NA TRBV14 CASSQGPGLSQYF
TRBJ1-1 NA TRBV19 CASNPGGGNTEAFF
TRBJ2-7 NA TRBV7-2 CASSLAGIPREQYF
TRBJ2-1 TRBD2 TRBV6-6 CASSSPLAGVSNEQFF
TRBJ2-5 NA TRBV2 CASSEDVWETQYF
TRBJ1-1 NA TRBV14 CASSQDLEAKAFF
TRBJ2-7 NA TRBV9 CASSVVPGEYSEQYF
TRBJ1-1 NA TRBV19 CASIPGRNTEAFF
TRBJ2-1 NA TRBV4-3 CASGSELEQFF
TRBJ2-7 TRBD1 TRBV30 CAWSGDRGQYF
TRBJ1-5 NA TRBV11-2 CASSPIPRYSNQPQHF
TRBJ2-7 TRBD2 TRBV30 CAWRGGLAGGLDEQYF
TRBJ2-1 NA TRBV18 CASSPQGESGGNDEQFF
TRBJ2-3 TRBD2 TRBV9 CASSGASGSPDTQYF
TRBJ1-5 NA TRBV30 CAWSASAEDNQPQHF
TRBJ2-7 TRBD2 TRBV7-6 CASSLSVLAGAYEQYF
TRBJ2-4 NA TRBV18 CASSPRDLDKNIQYF
TRBJ1-5 NA TRBV27 CASSSGNQPQHF
TRBJ1-3 NA TRBV18 CASSRTGGNTIYF
TRBJ1-4 NA TRBV19 CASSISAASPEKLFF
TRBJ2-5 TRBD2 TRBV6-5 CATRTSVKGETQYF
TRBJ2-3 TRBD2 TRBV18 CASSPQGTSGDTQYF
TRBJ2-2 NA TRBV7-5 CARSPAGTDDGELFF
TRBJ2-7 NA TRBV11-3 CASSSDSSYEQYF
TRBJ1-5 NA TRBV6-6 CASSYDIQLPQHF
TRBJ1-5 NA TRBV2 CASRITGNKPQHF
TRBJ2-7 NA TRBV19 CASSRASGSSYEQYF
TRBJ2-5 NA TRBV6-5 CASSYMGEETQYF
TRBJ2-3 NA TRBV7-3 CASSLFRFPTDTQYF